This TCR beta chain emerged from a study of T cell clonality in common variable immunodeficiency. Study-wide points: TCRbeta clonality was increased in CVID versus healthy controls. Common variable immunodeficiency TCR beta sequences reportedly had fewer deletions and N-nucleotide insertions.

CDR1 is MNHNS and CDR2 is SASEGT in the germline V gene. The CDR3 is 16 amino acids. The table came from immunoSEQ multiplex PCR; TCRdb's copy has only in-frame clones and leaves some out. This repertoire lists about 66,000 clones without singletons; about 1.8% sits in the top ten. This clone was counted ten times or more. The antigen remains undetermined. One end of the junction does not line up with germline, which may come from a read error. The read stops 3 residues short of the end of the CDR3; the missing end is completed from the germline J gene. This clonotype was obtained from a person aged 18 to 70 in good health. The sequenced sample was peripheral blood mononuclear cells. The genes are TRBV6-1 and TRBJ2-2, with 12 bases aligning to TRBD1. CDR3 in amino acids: CASREGTGGISGELFF. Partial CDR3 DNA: TGTGCCAGCAGGGAAGGGACAGGGGGCATCTCCGGGGAG.